The 25 T cell receptor beta chains below all came from one sample that was sequenced in a study of T cell changes during pregnancy in multiple sclerosis. TCRdb's table, derived via immunoSEQ multiplex PCR, lists solely in-frame clones and lacks some. Of roughly 120,000 clones in the sample, about 93% were seen once. Sequencing used peripheral blood, obtained before pregnancy. These receptors all stem from a female donor with multiple sclerosis, enrolled in a pregnancy study.

The chain employs TRBV5-1 and TRBJ2-1; the D gene is possibly TRBD1 (5 bases). The V end lost 1 base, the J end lost 6 bases, and 14 bases lay between the germline ends. Germline-derived CDR1 and CDR2 are SGHRS and YFSETQ. This CDR3 contains 15 residues. As DNA, the CDR3 is TGCGCCAGCAGCTTGCGGCAGGGAAAGGGCAATGAGCAGTTCTTC. Encoded protein: CASSLRQGKGNEQFF. The complete variable domain, with remaining parts taken from reference TRBV5-1 and TRBJ2-1, reads KAGVTQTPRYLIKTRGQQVTLSCSPISGHRSVSWYQQTPGQGLQFLFEYFSETQRNKGNFPGRFSGRQFSNSRSEMNVSTLELGDSALYLCASSLRQGKGNEQFFGPGTRLTVL.

V gene TRBV11-2 combines with J gene TRBJ2-7; D gene ambiguous. V dropped 6 bases and J dropped 0 bases, with 12 bases sitting between them. There are 14 residues in the CDR3. Germline CDR1 is SGHAT and CDR2 is FQNNGV. CDR3 coding DNA: TGTGCCAGCAGGCGCGTCGGTAGCTCCTACGAGCAGTACTTC. This gives the protein CASRRVGSSYEQYF.

The J gene is TRBJ1-6, the V gene TRBV6-6; D may be TRBD1 (5 bases). Germline V gives CDR1 MNHNY, CDR2 SVGAGI (reference sequence). The CDR3 contains 16 residues. Trimming pared 5 bases from V and 5 bases from J, leaving 16 bases between. CDR3 sequence: CASSPILDSNNSPLHF. Here the CDR3 DNA reads TGTGCCAGCAGTCCCATTCTTGACAGCAATAATTCACCCCTCCACTTT.

The chain employs TRBV18 and TRBJ2-4, with 10 bases that match TRBD1. J gave up 8 bases and V 3 bases, and 4 bases lay outside the gene matches. Looked up from germline, CDR1 is KGHSH and CDR2 is LQKENI. The CDR3 contains 14 residues. In DNA, the CDR3 is TGTGCCAGCTCACCGACAGGGGGCATGGACATTCAGTACTTC. Encoded protein: CASSPTGGMDIQYF. The variable domain in full, with the rest retrieved from reference TRBV18 and TRBJ2-4, is NAGVMQNPRHLVRRRGQEARLRCSPMKGHSHVYWYRQLPEEGLKFMVYLQKENIIDESGMPKERFSAEFPKEGPSILRIQQVVRGDSAAYFCASSPTGGMDIQYFGAGTRLSVL.

This chain links TRBV20-1 with TRBJ2-7; tentatively, D is TRBD1 (5 bases). V lost 8 bases and J 3 bases, leaving 11 bases between the germline ends. The CDR3 runs to 11 residues. In germline, CDR1 is DFQATT, CDR2 SNEGSKA (reference sequence). CDR3 residues: CSSTENYEQYF. The CDR3 coding sequence is TGCAGTTCGACAGAGAACTACGAGCAGTACTTC.

Written as DNA, the CDR3 is TGCGCCAGCAGTACGGGATCGTACGAGCAGTACTTC. Translated, it gives CASSTGSYEQYF. J is TRBJ2-7 and V is TRBV10-2; D possibly corresponds to TRBD2 (5 bases). V gave up 5 bases and J gave up 4 bases, with 9 bases separating them. CDR1 and CDR2 from the germline V gene are WSHSY and SAAADI. The length of the CDR3 is 12 residues.

The chain joins TRBV7-9 to TRBJ2-7; the D gene is possibly TRBD2 (6 bases). The CDR3 is made up of 15 amino acids. Trimming cost V 5 bases and J 5 bases, with 19 bases left between them. Per the germline V gene, CDR1 is SEHNR and CDR2 is FQNEAQ (reference sequence). The CDR3 sequence: CASSRPRGMGDEQYF. The CDR3 coding sequence is TGTGCCAGCAGCCGTCCCCGGGGGATGGGGGACGAGCAGTACTTC.

This clone was recorded only once. The junction departs from the called germline gene at one end, perhaps through a read error. The CDR3 reads CASTDRAGYGHTF. As DNA, the CDR3 is TGCGCCAGCACGGACAGGGCAGGGTATGGCCACACCTTC. The chain recombines TRBV5-1 with TRBJ1-2; 8 nucleotides match TRBD1. This CDR3 has 13 amino acids. CDR1 is SGHRS and CDR2 is YFSETQ in the germline V gene.

This clone was counted a few times. This sequence joins TRBV7-3 and TRBJ2-1; maybe TRBD1 (5 bases). The CDR3 loop spans 13 amino acids. The V gene lost 5 bases and the J gene lost 6 bases, with 11 bases spanning the gap. Germline V gene lookup returns CDR1 SGHTA and CDR2 FQGTGA. The CDR3 DNA reads TGTGCCAGCAGCGCGTCAGGGCTCAATGAGCAGTTCTTC. This sequence encodes CASSASGLNEQFF.

The rearrangement joins TRBV14 to TRBJ2-3; 9 positions match TRBD2. V was pared by 3 bases and J by 1 base, with 8 bases of the junction left unmatched. This CDR3 has 17 amino acids. From germline, CDR1 is SGHDN and CDR2 FVKESK. The CDR3 is CASSQSRAGGRTDTQYF. DNA of the CDR3: TGTGCCAGCAGCCAGAGCAGAGCGGGGGGTCGCACAGATACGCAGTATTTT. The entire variable domain, with the rest obtained from reference TRBV14 and TRBJ2-3, is as follows: EAGVTQFPSHSVIEKGQTVTLRCDPISGHDNLYWYRRVMGKEIKFLLHFVKESKQDESGMPNNRFLAERTGGTYSTLKVQPAELEDSGVYFCASSQSRAGGRTDTQYFGPGTRLTVL.

The chain joins TRBV11-1 to TRBJ2-1; D may be TRBD2 (6 bases). The CDR3 sequence is 12 residues long. From germline, CDR1 is SGHAT and CDR2 FQDESV (reference sequence). Trimming shortened V by 6 bases and J by 8 bases, and 11 bases separated the two germline ends. The CDR3 is CASRMGGHEQFF. The CDR3 nucleotides read TGTGCCAGCAGGATGGGAGGCCATGAGCAGTTCTTC.

For this clone: At one of its ends the junction is not consistent with the germline gene, which may arise from a read error. This chain connects TRBV11-2 to TRBJ1-2; perhaps TRBD1 as D (5 bases). CDR3 size: 13 residues. The germline CDR1 and CDR2 sequences are SGHAT and FQNNGV. CDR3 nucleotide sequence: TGTGCCAGCAGCTCACAACTCTTGGGGGGTAGCCACTTC. It specifies CASSSQLLGGSHF.

V usage is TRBV28 and J usage is TRBJ1-4; D perhaps matches TRBD1 (5 bases). Germline-derived CDR1 and CDR2 are MDHEN and SYDVKM. The V and J ends lost 6 bases and 8 bases respectively, with 16 bases between them. This CDR3 has 14 residues. The CDR3 nucleotides read TGTGCCAGCAGCCCCCGGGGGTTTCGGGAAAAACTGTTTTTT. It translates to CASSPRGFREKLFF.

The chain uses TRBV7-3 and TRBJ2-1; 7 bases line up with TRBD2. Germline V gene data show CDR1 as SGHTA and CDR2 as FQGTGA. The CDR3 runs 16 residues. The V segment lost 4 bases and the J segment 4 bases; nucleotides outside the gene matches: 10. The CDR3 sequence is CASSSTPGLSYNEQFF. The DNA for the CDR3 is TGTGCCAGCAGCTCAACTCCGGGACTAAGTTACAATGAGCAGTTCTTC. The whole variable domain, filled in from reference TRBV7-3 and TRBJ2-1, reads GAGVSQTPSNKVTEKGKYVELRCDPISGHTALYWYRQSLGQGPEFLIYFQGTGAADDSGLPNDRFFAVRPEGSVSTLKIQRTERGDSAVYLCASSSTPGLSYNEQFFGPGTRLTVL.

The chain carries TRBV10-2 and TRBJ2-1, with TRBD2 as a possible D gene (6 bases). CDR1 and CDR2 (germline): WSHSY, SAAADI. V lost 7 bases and J 8 bases, leaving 15 bases between the germline ends. CDR3 length equals 13 residues. CDR3 sequence reads: CASNVGSKHEQFF. The CDR3 nucleotides are TGCGCCAGCAACGTCGGGAGTAAACATGAGCAGTTCTTC.

The chain carries TRBV6-5 and TRBJ1-4; 7 bases are a match to TRBD1. Germline CDR1 is MNHEY and CDR2 is SVGAGI. Unmatched junction bases numbered 10, after V lost 8 bases and J lost 13 bases. The CDR3 consists of 12 residues. The CDR3 sequence: CASSDRVGGLFF. The CDR3 region has the DNA TGTGCCAGCTCCGACAGGGTAGGAGGACTGTTTTTT.

The rearrangement uses TRBV2 and TRBJ1-5, with D hard to call. Germline V gene lookup returns CDR1 SNHLY and CDR2 FYNNEI. V gave up 3 bases and J gave up 9 bases, with 15 bases separating them. The length of the CDR3 is 14 residues. CDR3 sequence reads: CASSESAGSAPQHF. The CDR3 DNA reads as TGTGCCAGCAGTGAGTCGGCGGGGTCGGCGCCCCAGCATTTT.

V is TRBV28 and J is TRBJ1-2, with TRBD1 matching 11 bases. The CDR3 spans 17 residues. The germline gives CDR1 MDHEN, CDR2 SYDVKM. Losses at the gene ends were 4 bases for V and 3 bases for J; bases not matched to a gene: 10. CDR3 DNA sequence: TGTGCCAGCAGTTCCTTCGGGAGGGACAGGGGGGACTATGGCTACACCTTC. Translating gives CASSSFGRDRGDYGYTF.

This clone was detected only once. This chain links TRBV7-3 with TRBJ2-3; D unclear. CDR3 length: 13 residues. CDR1 and CDR2 from the germline V gene are SGHTA and FQGTGA. Trimming left V 0 bases short and J 3 bases short, with 4 bases between. Written as DNA, the CDR3 is TGTGCCAGCAGCTTAACCCCGACAGATACGCAGTATTTT. Protein: CASSLTPTDTQYF.

The V call is TRBV6-1, the J call TRBJ1-1; no firm D call. Looked up from germline, CDR1 is MNHNS and CDR2 is SASEGT. The germline V and J ends were trimmed by 6 bases and 2 bases, with 13 bases remaining between them. This CDR3 has 14 amino acids. The CDR3 region is CASRSGFANTEAFF. The DNA of the CDR3 is TGTGCCAGCAGATCCGGGTTTGCCAACACTGAAGCTTTCTTT.

The genes are TRBV5-4 and TRBJ2-7, with 7 bases matching TRBD1. The CDR3 has 13 amino acids. Germline lookup yields CDR1 SGHNT and CDR2 YYREEE (reference sequence). V trimming: 4 bases; J trimming: 5 bases; junction bases outside the gene matches: 6. The CDR3 DNA reads TGTGCCAGCAGCCTCGACAGGGACCACGAGCAGTACTTC. Its translation: CASSLDRDHEQYF.

This clone came up once. V is TRBV23-1 and J is TRBJ2-1; perhaps TRBD1 as D (6 bases). TRBV23-1 is given ORF status, its function remaining uncertain. Trimming cost V 6 bases and J 9 bases, with 21 bases left between them. The CDR3 extends over 15 amino acids. Here the CDR3 DNA reads TGCGCCAGCAGAAAACAGGGTTCCAATTTCGGTGAGCAGTTCTTC. Protein product: CASRKQGSNFGEQFF.

The chain has TRBV2 and TRBJ1-4; 10 bases align to TRBD1. V was pared by 11 bases and J by 2 bases, with 8 bases of the junction left unmatched. Looked up from germline, CDR1 is SNHLY and CDR2 is FYNNEI. CDR3 length: 15 residues. This chain's CDR3 is CAGQGDIVTNEKLFF. CDR3 DNA sequence: TGTGCCGGACAGGGGGATATTGTCACTAATGAAAAACTGTTTTTT.

About this clone itself: Other nucleotide sequences from this sample produce the same CDR3. The CDR3 sequence: CASSPGTGSYGYTF. The CDR3 DNA reads TGTGCCAGCTCACCTGGGACAGGGAGCTATGGCTACACCTTC. The chain recombines TRBV18 with TRBJ1-2; 9 bases are shared with TRBD1. J gave up 4 bases and V 3 bases, and 3 bases lay outside the gene matches. Per the germline V gene, CDR1 is KGHSH and CDR2 is LQKENI. This CDR3 comprises 14 residues.

The genes are TRBV7-2 and TRBJ2-1; D not certain. Trimming left V 1 base short and J 11 bases short, with 12 bases between. The CDR3 spans 13 residues. Germline V CDR1 and CDR2: SGHTA, FQGNSA. The chain's CDR3 is CASSLDSRRQQFF. The CDR3 DNA reads TGTGCCAGCAGCTTAGATAGCAGACGGCAGCAGTTCTTC.